Below, 9 T cell receptor beta chains from the same sample are listed, as sequenced in a study of T cells after yellow fever vaccination. MiXCR was run by TCRdb on the 5' RACE reads, yielding one entry per CDR3 protein. The top ten hold about 2.7% of the sample, which has 95,000 to 150,000 distinct CDR3 sequences, nearly 7.5% seen once. Source: CD4+ T cells sorted from PBMCs, taken roughly 10 days after the first yellow fever vaccination. The receptors were sampled from a man younger than 35 who received the YFV17D yellow fever vaccine.

This clonotype occurred many times. V gene TRBV19 combines with J gene TRBJ2-7; no definite D call. The CDR3 is 12 amino acids. The V gene lost 4 bases and the J gene lost 1 base, with 5 bases spanning the gap. CDR1 and CDR2 from the germline V gene are LNHDA and SQIVND (reference sequence). The CDR3 region has the DNA TGTGCCAGTAGTACAGGATCCTACGAGCAGTACTTC. The encoded protein is CASSTGSYEQYF.

This clonotype was counted many times. This chain uses TRBV28 with TRBJ2-7; D tentatively reads TRBD1 or TRBD2 (5 bases each). Germline lookup yields CDR1 MDHEN and CDR2 SYDVKM. The CDR3 consists of 11 residues. V was shortened by 9 bases and J by 9 bases, with 15 bases between the two germline ends. This chain's CDR3 is CASGIPGRQYV. DNA of the CDR3: TGTGCCAGTGGAATTCCGGGACGGCAGTACGTC.

The table lists this clonotype with many counts. This chain uses TRBV12-3 or TRBV12-4 with TRBJ1-5; 10 positions match TRBD1. The J segment lost 7 bases and the V segment lost 10 bases, leaving 7 bases of the junction unmatched. There are 13 residues in the CDR3. CDR3 nucleotides: TGTGCCACCAACGGACAGGGGGAACAGCCCCAGCATTTT. Amino acids: CATNGQGEQPQHF.

The chain couples TRBV5-1 to TRBJ2-2; D remains unclear. The CDR3 contains 14 residues. V lost 1 base and J 6 bases, leaving 10 bases between the germline ends. Germline CDR1 and CDR2: SGHRS and YFSETQ. The CDR3 DNA sequence: TGCGCCAGCAGCTTGATTCCCGGTCCCGGGGAGCTGTTTTTT. Amino acid sequence: CASSLIPGPGELFF.

This clonotype was seen at least ten times. The chain links TRBV7-3 to TRBJ2-3; D remains unclear. V was cut by 0 bases and J by 3 bases, with 7 bases left in between. The CDR3 length is 14 residues. CDR1 SGHTA and CDR2 FQGTGA come from the germline V gene. This CDR3 reads CASSLTRWTDTQYF. CDR3 coding DNA: TGTGCCAGCAGCTTAACGAGGTGGACAGATACGCAGTATTTT.

This clonotype was observed many times. The chain is built from TRBV5-1 and TRBJ2-3; 10 bases align to TRBD2. This CDR3 spans 15 amino acids. V was clipped by 3 bases and J by 5 bases; unmatched bases: 6. In germline, CDR1 is SGHRS, CDR2 YFSETQ. The CDR3 region is CASSSGLAVVDTQYF. The CDR3 nucleotides are TGCGCCAGCAGCTCCGGACTAGCGGTTGTAGATACGCAGTATTTT. Variable domain in full (rest from reference TRBV5-1 and TRBJ2-3): KAGVTQTPRYLIKTRGQQVTLSCSPISGHRSVSWYQQTPGQGLQFLFEYFSETQRNKGNFPGRFSGRQFSNSRSEMNVSTLELGDSALYLCASSSGLAVVDTQYFGPGTRLTVL.

This clonotype came up many times. The V gene is TRBV7-9, the J gene TRBJ2-1; D is ambiguous. The CDR3 totals 15 residues. The V end lost 3 bases, the J end lost 7 bases, and 16 bases lay between the germline ends. Germline values: CDR1 SEHNR, CDR2 FQNEAQ (reference sequence). CDR3 residues: CASSFPPRLGNEQFF. The DNA of the CDR3 is TGTGCCAGCAGCTTCCCGCCCCGGTTGGGAAATGAGCAGTTCTTC.

This clonotype appeared many times. This chain uses TRBV6-2 or TRBV6-3 with TRBJ1-1; D is undetermined. V lost 0 bases and J lost 6, with 5 bases in between. Germline loops: CDR1 MNHEY, CDR2 SVGEGT. The CDR3 is 12 residues long. The CDR3 is CASSYSKAEAFF. Written as DNA, the CDR3 is TGTGCCAGCAGTTACTCGAAGGCTGAAGCTTTCTTT.

This clonotype has a count of ten or more. The chain joins TRBV20-1 to TRBJ2-2, with D maybe TRBD1 (6 bases). Germline V gene lookup returns CDR1 DFQATT and CDR2 SNEGSKA (reference sequence). CDR3 length equals 15 residues. V was pared by 6 bases and J by 3 bases, with 17 bases between. The CDR3 reads CSAPPRGIYTGELFF. CDR3 nucleotide sequence: TGCAGTGCCCCCCCCAGGGGAATTTACACCGGGGAGCTGTTTTTT.